These 19 T cell receptor beta chains came from one sample sequenced in a study of blood T cell repertoires in COVID-19. Sequencing used immunoSEQ multiplex PCR; TCRdb keeps in-frame clones, though not all of them. In the table there are 90,000 to 150,000 clones, approximately 81% of which are singletons. Material: peripheral blood. These receptors were collected from a man aged 55 to 69 with acute or convalescent COVID-19.

This sequence joins TRBV19 and TRBJ2-2; unclear D gene. CDR1 and CDR2 from the germline V gene are LNHDA and SQIVND (reference sequence). CDR3 length equals 16 residues. The V gene lost 7 bases and the J gene lost 8 bases, with 23 bases spanning the gap. The CDR3 DNA is TGTGCCAGTAAGGCAGGTCATTCTACCCAGGCAGGGGAGCTGTTTTTT. It translates to CASKAGHSTQAGELFF.

Comment on this clone: This CDR3 is also generated by other DNA sequences in the sample. The chain links TRBV28 to TRBJ2-5; 14 bases are shared with TRBD2. The CDR3 consists of 15 residues. Germline loops: CDR1 MDHEN, CDR2 SYDVKM. V lost 3 bases to trimming and J lost 4 bases; unmatched junction nucleotides: 1. The CDR3 nucleotides are TGTGCCAGCAGTTTGGGACTAGCGGGAGTAGAGACCCAGTACTTC. Protein product: CASSLGLAGVETQYF.

This chain connects TRBV11-2 to TRBJ2-7; 13 positions agree with TRBD2. With 1 base clipped from V and 4 bases from J, the junction kept 4 bases outside the gene matches. The CDR3 extends over 16 amino acids. Germline V gene data show CDR1 as SGHAT and CDR2 as FQNNGV. The DNA for the CDR3 is TGTGCCAGCAGCTTAGGACTAGCGGGAGGAGGGTACGAGCAGTACTTC. It yields the protein CASSLGLAGGGYEQYF.

This chain uses TRBV11-2 with TRBJ2-5, with TRBD2 matching over 10 bases. Germline CDR1 reads SGHAT; CDR2 reads FQNNGV. The CDR3 covers 17 residues. V trimming: 5 bases; J trimming: 2 bases; junction bases outside the gene matches: 11. In DNA, the CDR3 is TGTGCCAGCAGCCAGCAGCCACTAGCGGGGAATCAAGAGACCCAGTACTTC. Residues: CASSQQPLAGNQETQYF. Together with reference TRBV11-2 and TRBJ2-5, the CDR3 gives the full variable domain: EAGVAQSPRYKIIEKRQSVAFWCNPISGHATLYWYQQILGQGPKLLIQFQNNGVVDDSQLPKDRFSAERLKGVDSTLKIQPAKLEDSAVYLCASSQQPLAGNQETQYFGPGTRLLVL.

DNA for the CDR3: TGCGCCAGCAGCTTGGCTCCGGGACAGGAGGGAAAAAGCTACACCTTC. It translates to CASSLAPGQEGKSYTF. The V call is TRBV5-1, the J call TRBJ1-2, with 8 bases aligning to TRBD1. The CDR3 is made up of 16 amino acids. CDR1 SGHRS and CDR2 YFSETQ come from the germline V gene. The ends lost 0 bases at V and 9 bases at J; junction bases unmatched: 13.

A single count supports this clone. The genes are TRBV2 and TRBJ2-3; maybe TRBD1 (5 bases). The V end lost 10 bases, the J end lost 4 bases, and 9 bases lay between the germline ends. The CDR3 loop spans 11 amino acids. The germline V gene has CDR1 SNHLY and CDR2 FYNNEI. CDR3 bases: TGTGCCACGCAGGGTTCAGATACGCAGTATTTT. Amino acid sequence: CATQGSDTQYF.

The J gene is TRBJ2-3, the V gene TRBV24-1; 9 bases are shared with TRBD2. Germline CDR1 is KGHDR and CDR2 is SFDVKD. The CDR3 contains 18 residues. The V and J ends lost 2 bases and 4 bases, in that order; junction bases with no gene match: 12. CDR3 DNA: TGTGCCACCAGTGATTACAGGGCGGGAGGGTCAAGGGCAGATACGCAGTATTTT. The encoded protein is CATSDYRAGGSRADTQYF.

The V call is TRBV4-1, the J call TRBJ2-7, with TRBD2 as a possible D gene (5 bases). CDR1 is MGHRA and CDR2 is YSYEKL in the germline V gene. The CDR3 runs 15 residues. The ends were cut back, 0 bases at V and 7 bases at J, with 16 bases in the middle. The DNA for the CDR3 is TGCGCCAGCAGCCAAGATCGTACAGTGCAGCGGGAGCAGTACTTC. It codes for CASSQDRTVQREQYF.

V gene TRBV7-9 combines with J gene TRBJ1-5; 7 bases map to TRBD1. From germline, CDR1 is SEHNR and CDR2 FQNEAQ (reference sequence). J was trimmed by 3 bases and V by 5 bases; bases with no gene match: 7. The CDR3 totals 15 residues. This CDR3 reads CASSRGTAYNQPQHF. The CDR3 DNA reads as TGTGCCAGCAGCCGTGGGACAGCCTACAATCAGCCCCAGCATTTT.

The chain uses TRBV28 and TRBJ2-1, with 10 bases that match TRBD2. The CDR3 runs to 15 residues. Germline V gene lookup returns CDR1 MDHEN and CDR2 SYDVKM. V shed 5 bases, J shed 6 bases, and the junction held 7 bases outside the gene matches. This CDR3 reads CASSETSGQVNEQFF. The DNA for the CDR3 is TGTGCCAGCAGTGAGACTAGCGGGCAGGTCAATGAGCAGTTCTTC.

This clone has a single count. The V gene is TRBV19, the J gene TRBJ2-3; TRBD1 matches 7 bases. V lost 3 bases and J lost 3; bases outside the gene matches: 6. The CDR3 is made up of 15 amino acids. CDR1 and CDR2 from the germline V gene are LNHDA and SQIVND (reference sequence). Here the CDR3 reads CASSITGDETDTQYF. DNA of the CDR3: TGTGCCAGTAGTATTACAGGGGACGAGACAGATACGCAGTATTTT.

The genes are TRBV9 and TRBJ2-1; 11 positions agree with TRBD2. The V gene end was trimmed by 7 bases and the J gene end by 0 bases; junction bases not matched to a gene: 27. This CDR3 is 23 amino acids long. Germline CDR1 and CDR2: SGDLS and YYNGEE. The CDR3 DNA is TGTGCCAGCGACTGGGACAGGGTACAACCGGGACTAGCGGATTGGAGCTCCTACAATGAGCAGTTCTTC. As protein: CASDWDRVQPGLADWSSYNEQFF.

V is TRBV9 and J is TRBJ2-1; possibly TRBD2 for D (6 bases). Between the trimmed V and J ends, which lost 1 base and 5 bases, there was a span of 7 bases. The CDR3 loop spans 13 amino acids. CDR1 and CDR2 from the germline V gene are SGDLS and YYNGEE. CDR3 sequence reads: CASSVLAHNEQFF. CDR3 nucleotides: TGTGCCAGCAGCGTACTAGCGCACAATGAGCAGTTCTTC.

The CDR3 loop reads CASQGGGSYEQYF. CDR3 bases: TGTGCCAGCCAAGGTGGGGGGAGCTACGAGCAGTACTTC. The chain joins TRBV12-3 or TRBV12-4 to TRBJ2-7; tentative D call: TRBD2 (6 bases). Trimming cost V 8 bases and J 3 bases, with 14 bases left between them. The CDR3 has 13 residues.

This clone was recorded only once. The chain uses TRBV5-4 and TRBJ2-3; a possible D gene is TRBD2 (5 bases). CDR1 is SGHNT, CDR2 YYREEE, per germline (reference sequence). V was trimmed by 0 bases and J by 6 bases, leaving 8 bases between them. The CDR3 contains 13 residues. CDR3 nucleotide sequence: TGTGCCAGCAGCTTGGGGGAGTGGGATACGCAGTATTTT. Protein: CASSLGEWDTQYF.

The chain recombines TRBV6-2 or TRBV6-3 with TRBJ2-1; no clear D gene. Germline CDR1 is MNHEY and CDR2 is SVGEGT. The CDR3 contains 12 residues. V lost 4 bases to trimming and J lost 8 bases, with 9 bases between them. The CDR3 sequence: CASSFSEYEQFF. In nucleotides, the CDR3 is TGTGCCAGCAGTTTCAGCGAATATGAGCAGTTCTTC.

The rearrangement uses TRBV7-2 and TRBJ2-7, with TRBD1 matching over 8 bases. CDR3 length: 14 amino acids. CDR1 and CDR2 (germline): SGHTA, FQGNSA. The trim removed 8 bases at V and 5 bases at J, leaving 11 bases unmatched. The CDR3 is CASGLSGTGNEQYF. CDR3 bases: TGTGCCAGCGGACTATCCGGGACAGGCAACGAGCAGTACTTC.

The genes are TRBV5-3 and TRBJ1-5; possible D gene TRBD1, 5 bases. TRBV5-3 is marked as an open reading frame, function uncertain. This CDR3 comprises 14 residues. V lost 1 base to trimming and J lost 6 bases, with 11 bases between them. CDR3 sequence: CARSLPRRGQPQHF. CDR3 DNA sequence: TGTGCCAGAAGCTTGCCTAGGAGGGGTCAGCCCCAGCATTTT.

In its sample, this clone was seen once. The genes are TRBV3-1 (or the pseudogene TRBV3-2) and TRBJ1-5, with D hard to call. This CDR3 is built from 15 residues. V lost 1 base to trimming and J lost 5 bases, with 12 bases between them. Germline loops: CDR1 LGHDT, CDR2 YNNKEL (reference sequence). The CDR3 sequence: CASSQGTGVDQPQHF. In nucleotides, the CDR3 is TGTGCCAGCAGCCAAGGAACCGGGGTGGATCAGCCCCAGCATTTT.